Sequencing of this T cell receptor (beta chain) was carried out in a study of blood T cell repertoires in COVID-19. Per the original data handling: By means of reference gene primer amplification, nucleated cell counts were estimated. Clones were read by immunoSEQ multiplex PCR, and TCRdb kept only the in-frame ones, dropping some. V, J and clone size derive from that table, while D and trimming were established from the DNA sequence. The repertoire holds under 200,000 clones, with 82% as singletons. CDR3 size: 18 residues. The V and J ends lost 3 bases and 2 bases respectively, with 20 bases between them. Per germline, CDR1 LGHNA and CDR2 YNFKEQ.

The V gene is TRBV4-2, the J gene TRBJ1-5; D perhaps matches TRBD1 (5 bases). This TCR derives from a woman in her fifties or sixties with COVID-19, enrolled during active disease. Sequencing was done on a sample of peripheral blood. The CDR3, as DNA: TGTGCCAGCAGCCAGGGAGGGGCCGGAGGAGCGGGCAATCAGCCCCAGCATTTT. Protein: CASSQGGAGGAGNQPQHF.